Below, 13 T cell receptor beta chains from the same sample are listed, as sequenced in a study of cytotoxic CD8 clonotypes in ibrutinib-treated CLL. The method was immunoSEQ multiplex PCR; TCRdb's version includes in-frame clones alone and lacks a portion of them. The repertoire consists of 90,000 to 150,000 clones, with 58% occurring once and the leading ten covering about 40%. The sequencing here drew on PBMCs, taken after 24 months of ibrutinib treatment. All receptors derive from a human donor with chronic lymphocytic leukemia.

V gene TRBV20-1 combines with J gene TRBJ2-1; tentative D call: TRBD2 (5 bases). Trimming removed 3 bases at V and 7 bases at J, with 7 bases between. CDR3 length: 11 residues. CDR1 and CDR2 from the germline V gene are DFQATT and SNEGSKA (reference sequence). The CDR3 is CSARRGNEQFF. The CDR3 DNA reads TGCAGTGCTAGGAGAGGGAATGAGCAGTTCTTC.

This clone has only a few counts. The chain has TRBV5-1 and TRBJ2-2, with D tentatively TRBD2 (5 bases). Looked up from germline, CDR1 is SGHRS and CDR2 is YFSETQ. Trimming stripped 6 bases from V and 7 bases from J, with 10 bases between. This CDR3 spans 12 amino acids. In nucleotides, the CDR3 is TGCGCCAGCATTCCCGGGGACGGGGAGCTGTTTTTT. Protein sequence: CASIPGDGELFF.

The chain combines TRBV6-5 with TRBJ1-2; 7 bases line up with TRBD1. This CDR3 has 15 amino acids. Trimming took 6 bases from V and 3 from J; bases not matched to a gene: 10. CDR1 is MNHEY and CDR2 is SVGAGI in the germline V gene. The CDR3: CASRPTEGQYYGYTF. The CDR3 DNA sequence: TGTGCCAGCAGACCAACTGAGGGACAGTACTATGGCTACACCTTC.

The chain uses TRBV30 and TRBJ2-7; 14 bases are shared with TRBD2. In germline, CDR1 is GTSNPN, CDR2 SVGIG (reference sequence). The CDR3 is made up of 16 amino acids. The V segment lost 4 bases and the J segment 2 bases; nucleotides outside the gene matches: 7. CDR3 nucleotide sequence: TGTGCCTGGACCCCGGGACTAGCGGGGGCCACCTACGAGCAGTACTTC. Translating it yields CAWTPGLAGATYEQYF.

This clone has a handful of counts. V is TRBV28 and J is TRBJ1-2, with D possibly being TRBD1 (6 bases). The ends were cut back, 4 bases at V and 6 bases at J, with 12 bases in the middle. The CDR3 runs to 13 residues. Germline values: CDR1 MDHEN, CDR2 SYDVKM. DNA for the CDR3: TGTGCCAGCAGTTCCACAGGGAAGCATGGCTACACCTTC. It codes for CASSSTGKHGYTF.

The V and J genes are TRBV5-1 and TRBJ2-3; 9 bases match TRBD2. The CDR3 runs to 16 residues. The J segment lost 1 base and the V segment lost 4 bases, leaving 7 bases of the junction unmatched. Germline V gene sequence: CDR1 SGHRS, CDR2 YFSETQ. CDR3 bases: TGCGCCAGCAGCCCAGTCGGCGGGGGGGGCACAGATACGCAGTATTTT. This gives the protein CASSPVGGGGTDTQYF.

The chain links TRBV30 to TRBJ2-7, with 12 bases fitting TRBD1. With V trimmed by 1 base and J by 0 bases, 1 base remained unmatched. The CDR3 consists of 15 residues. The germline V gene has CDR1 GTSNPN and CDR2 SVGIG (reference sequence). In DNA, the CDR3 is TGTGCCTGGAGTGGGGACAGGGGGCCCTCCTACGAGCAGTACTTC. This gives the protein CAWSGDRGPSYEQYF.

The chain recombines TRBV7-2 with TRBJ1-3, with 7 positions matching TRBD1. The CDR3 is 14 residues long. CDR1 is SGHTA and CDR2 is FQGNSA in the germline V gene. Trimming cost V 3 bases and J 6 bases; bases outside gene matches: 5. The CDR3 DNA reads as TGTGCCAGCAGCTTGGAAACAGGGGTAAACACCATATATTTT. Its protein product is CASSLETGVNTIYF.

The chain has TRBV29-1 and TRBJ2-5, with D uncertain. The V gene lost 0 bases and the J gene lost 3 bases, with 8 bases spanning the gap. There are 13 residues in the CDR3. CDR1 SQVTM and CDR2 ANQGSEA come from the germline V gene. The CDR3 bases are TGCAGCGTTGAAGATGGGCTCGAAGAGACCCAGTACTTC. It specifies CSVEDGLEETQYF.

In its sample, this clone is medium-sized. This sequence joins TRBV28 and TRBJ2-2; D is undetermined. The CDR3 consists of 15 residues. V was clipped by 3 bases and J by 4 bases, with 12 bases between them. CDR1 and CDR2 from the germline V gene are MDHEN and SYDVKM. The CDR3 sequence is CASSFQASFTGELFF. The CDR3 DNA follows: TGTGCCAGCAGTTTTCAGGCATCGTTCACCGGGGAGCTGTTTTTT.

The chain couples TRBV4-3 to TRBJ1-2; D remains ambiguous. Germline V CDR1 and CDR2: LGHNA, YSLEER. The CDR3 totals 14 residues. The V end lost 1 base, the J end lost 7 bases, and 13 bases lay between the germline ends. CDR3 nucleotides: TGCGCCAGCAGCCAAGGGGATCGGAGGAGTGGCTACACCTTC. It translates to CASSQGDRRSGYTF.

This clone was seen only a few times. This chain links TRBV9 with TRBJ1-5, with unresolved D. Germline V gives CDR1 SGDLS, CDR2 YYNGEE. V dropped 0 bases and J dropped 7 bases, with 8 bases sitting between them. The CDR3 has 13 amino acids. Written as DNA, the CDR3 is TGTGCCAGCAGCGTAGGATCGGGCCAGCCCCAGCATTTT. Its translation: CASSVGSGQPQHF.

The V gene is TRBV13, the J gene TRBJ2-7; D remains ambiguous. Germline V gene data show CDR1 as PRHDT and CDR2 as FYEKMQ (reference sequence). CDR3 length: 11 amino acids. V lost 5 bases, J lost 4 bases, and 6 bases lay in between. This chain's CDR3 is CASSIGYEQYF. The CDR3 DNA is TGTGCCAGCAGCATCGGTTACGAGCAGTACTTC. The whole variable domain, remainder taken from reference TRBV13 and TRBJ2-7, is AAGVIQSPRHLIKEKRETATLKCYPIPRHDTVYWYQQGPGQDPQFLISFYEKMQSDKGSIPDRFSAQQFSDYHSELNMSSLELGDSALYFCASSIGYEQYFGPGTRLTVT.